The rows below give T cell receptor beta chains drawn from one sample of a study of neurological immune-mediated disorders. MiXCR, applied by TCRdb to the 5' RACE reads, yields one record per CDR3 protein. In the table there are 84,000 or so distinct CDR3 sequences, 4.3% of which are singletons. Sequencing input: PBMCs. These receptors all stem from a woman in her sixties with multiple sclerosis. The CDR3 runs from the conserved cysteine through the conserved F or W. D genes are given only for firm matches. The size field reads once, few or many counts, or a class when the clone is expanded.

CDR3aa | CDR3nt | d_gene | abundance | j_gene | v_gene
CASTYTGELFF | TGTGCCAGCACCTACACCGGGGAGCTGTTTTTT | . | many | TRBJ2-2 | TRBV12-3/TRBV12-4
CASRISSNQPQHF | TGTGCCAGCAGGATAAGTAGCAATCAGCCCCAGCATTTT | . | many | TRBJ1-5 | TRBV12-3/TRBV12-4
CASSLRQGEGEQFF | TGTGCCAGCAGCTTGAGGCAGGGGGAGGGTGAGCAGTTCTTC | . | many | TRBJ2-1 | TRBV7-7
CASSPWTTSTDTQYF | TGTGCCAGCAGCCCATGGACTACCTCCACAGATACGCAGTATTTT | . | many | TRBJ2-3 | TRBV7-8
CASSFGTATTNEKLFF | TGCGCCAGCAGCTTTGGGACAGCTACAACTAATGAAAAACTGTTTTTT | TRBD1 | many | TRBJ1-4 | TRBV5-1
CASRPTGGTEAFF | TGTGCCAGCAGGCCGACGGGGGGCACTGAAGCTTTCTTT | . | many | TRBJ1-1 | TRBV11-2
CASSPVAYEQYF | TGTGCCAGCAGTCCCGTCGCCTACGAGCAGTACTTC | . | many | TRBJ2-7 | TRBV28
CASSPNQGGPMSGYTF | TGTGCCAGCAGCCCGAATCAGGGGGGGCCCATGAGTGGCTACACCTTC | TRBD1 | many | TRBJ1-2 | TRBV14
CASSLSGAGNTEAFF | TGTGCCAGCAGTTTATCGGGGGCAGGGAACACTGAAGCTTTCTTT | . | many | TRBJ1-1 | TRBV27
CASSPLQGGAEAFF | TGTGCCAGCTCACCTTTACAGGGCGGGGCTGAAGCTTTCTTT | . | many | TRBJ1-1 | TRBV18
CSAPPGGANEQFF | TGCAGTGCTCCCCCGGGAGGGGCCAATGAGCAGTTCTTC | TRBD2 | many | TRBJ2-1 | TRBV20-1
CASSRKGGWDQPQHF | TGTGCCAGCAGCCGCAAAGGGGGTTGGGATCAGCCCCAGCATTTT | . | many | TRBJ1-5 | TRBV7-9
CASSYSSPGPNQPQHF | TGTGCCAGCAGTTACTCGAGCCCGGGACCCAATCAGCCCCAGCATTTT | . | many | TRBJ1-5 | TRBV6-5
CSVDHDRVDYYGYTF | TGCAGCGTTGACCACGACAGGGTCGATTACTATGGCTACACCTTC | TRBD1 | many | TRBJ1-2 | TRBV29-1
CASRPGSVRDYEQYF | TGTGCCAGCAGACCCGGGTCAGTAAGAGACTACGAGCAGTACTTC | . | many | TRBJ2-7 | TRBV12-3/TRBV12-4
CASRASGGGSDEQYF | TGTGCCAGCAGAGCAAGTGGCGGGGGGAGCGACGAGCAGTACTTC | TRBD2 | many | TRBJ2-7 | TRBV6-5
CASSTRQGDQPQHF | TGTGCCAGCAGCACAAGACAGGGTGATCAGCCCCAGCATTTT | TRBD1 | many | TRBJ1-5 | TRBV7-6
CASSPRGISYEQYF | TGTGCCAGCAGTCCGAGGGGGATCTCCTACGAGCAGTACTTC | . | many | TRBJ2-7 | TRBV27
CASSLAHLGSSYNEQFF | TGTGCCAGCAGCTTAGCGCATTTGGGGAGCTCCTACAATGAGCAGTTCTTC | . | many | TRBJ2-1 | TRBV7-6
CASSPIRGLRETQYF | TGTGCCAGCAGTCCGATCAGGGGGCTACGAGAGACCCAGTACTTC | TRBD1 | many | TRBJ2-5 | TRBV3-1
CASSYSTGKGAEAFF | TGTGCCAGCAGTTACTCGACAGGGAAAGGGGCTGAAGCTTTCTTT | TRBD1 | many | TRBJ1-1 | TRBV6-5
CASSFWGANEGYEQYF | TGTGCCAGCAGTTTTTGGGGGGCTAACGAAGGATACGAGCAGTACTTC | . | many | TRBJ2-7 | TRBV12-3/TRBV12-4
CASSVDVGSGNTIYF | TGTGCCAGCAGCGTAGATGTAGGCTCTGGAAACACCATATATTTT | . | few | TRBJ1-3 | TRBV9
CSARSTGLVSNYGYTF | TGCAGTGCTCGGTCGACAGGTCTTGTTTCTAACTATGGCTACACCTTC | . | many | TRBJ1-2 | TRBV20-1
CASSLPGGFGQPQHF | TGTGCCAGCAGTTTGCCAGGAGGCTTTGGACAGCCCCAGCATTTT | . | many | TRBJ1-5 | TRBV12-3/TRBV12-4
CASSENKGSTDTQYF | TGCGCCAGCAGTGAGAATAAGGGGAGCACAGATACGCAGTATTTT | . | many | TRBJ2-3 | TRBV10-1
CAPARARETQYF | TGTGCTCCCGCGAGGGCTAGAGAGACCCAGTACTTC | . | many | TRBJ2-5 | TRBV21-1
CASSLGGIGTQYF | TGTGCCAGCAGTTTAGGTGGGATCGGGACCCAGTACTTC | . | many | TRBJ2-5 | TRBV12-3/TRBV12-4
CASSSQAAQNTEAFF | TGCGCCAGCTCTAGCCAGGCCGCCCAGAACACTGAAGCTTTCTTT | . | many | TRBJ1-1 | TRBV5-1